The following is a T cell receptor beta chain sequence with its context. Its antigen is unknown. The sample is drawn from a study of OX40 agonist ivuxolimab in advanced cancers. Study-level points and caveats: At 0.1 to 3.0 mg/kg and by week 6, CD4+ and CD8+ T cells in the blood had expanded clonally.

Sequencing was performed with immunoSEQ multiplex PCR; in TCRdb, only in-frame clones are kept and a portion is missing. The sample carries about 60,000 clones, around 80% recorded once. Trimming cost V 5 bases and J 4 bases, with 10 bases left between them. Germline values: CDR1 KGHSH, CDR2 LQKENI. The length of the CDR3 is 13 residues. The starting material was CD4+ or CD8+ T cells sorted from blood, obtained in a trial of the OX40 agonist ivuxolimab. The source is an adult with an advanced solid tumor such as melanoma, head and neck, liver or kidney cancer. The chain joins TRBV18 to TRBJ2-3; D is undetermined. The CDR3 is CASSGEASDTQYF. The CDR3 nucleotides are TGTGCCAGCTCAGGGGAAGCATCAGATACGCAGTATTTT.